Below are 5 T cell receptor beta chains sequenced from a single sample in a study of T cells in Graves' hyperthyroidism and ophthalmopathy. TCR beta CDR3 region amplification was performed from RNA transcripts. HTBI primers were employed in a first-round RT-PCR of the TCR CDR3. TCRdb called the multiplex PCR reads again in MiXCR, with one record for every CDR3 protein. Of under 250,000 distinct CDR3 sequences listed, approximately 25% are singletons. Sequences were obtained from blood. These receptors were obtained from a middle-aged woman with Graves' ophthalmopathy.

The chain employs TRBV28 and TRBJ2-5; a weak D match, TRBD2 (7 bases). This CDR3 is 15 amino acids long. V was clipped by 8 bases and J by 5 bases, with 21 bases between them. The V gene's germline CDR1 is MDHEN and CDR2 SYDVKM. The CDR3 here is CASQGGGNTGETQYF. The CDR3 region has the DNA TGTGCCAGCCAGGGAGGGGGTAACACCGGGGAGACCCAGTACTTC.

This clonotype was recorded at least ten times. The junction does not match germline at one end; this may be a read error. The CDR3 sequence: CASSRNRECLF. Here the CDR3 DNA reads TGTGCCAGCAGTCGGAACAGGGAATGTCTCTTC. The chain uses TRBV28 and TRBJ2-7; possible D gene TRBD1, 6 bases. Germline loops: CDR1 MDHEN, CDR2 SYDVKM. CDR3 length equals 11 residues.

In this sample, this clonotype turned up many times. The J gene is TRBJ2-7, the V gene TRBV11-2; TRBD2 matches 9 bases. The V gene end was trimmed by 5 bases and the J gene end by 6 bases; junction bases not matched to a gene: 8. Germline CDR1 is SGHAT and CDR2 is FQNNGV. CDR3 length: 14 residues. CDR3 DNA: TGTGCCAGCAGCGTCCCCGGGACTAGCCGCGAGCAGTACTTC. This sequence encodes CASSVPGTSREQYF.

This clonotype was detected a few times. The gene calls are TRBV6-2 or TRBV6-3 and TRBJ1-5; 10 bases are shared with TRBD1. V lost 3 bases and J lost 11; bases outside the gene matches: 13. Germline lookup yields CDR1 MNHEY and CDR2 SVGEGT. This CDR3 is built from 16 residues. CDR3 region: CASSYRQAGGTGAQHF. The DNA of the CDR3 is TGTGCCAGCAGTTATCGACAGGCTGGGGGGACAGGGGCCCAGCATTTT.

The rearrangement joins TRBV28 to TRBJ2-7; no definite D call. Between the trimmed V and J ends, which lost 1 base and 3 bases, there was a span of 10 bases. Germline V gene lookup returns CDR1 MDHEN and CDR2 SYDVKM. CDR3 length equals 14 residues. Written as DNA, the CDR3 is TGTGCCAGCAGTTTATCCGAATCAGGCTACGAGCAGTACTTC. Translating gives CASSLSESGYEQYF. Full variable domain (missing parts from reference TRBV28 and TRBJ2-7): DVKVTQSSRYLVKRTGEKVFLECVQDMDHENMFWYRQDPGLGLRLIYFSYDVKMKEKGDIPEGYSVSREKKERFSLILESASTNQTSMYLCASSLSESGYEQYFGPGTRLTVT.